The T cell receptor (beta chain) under discussion was sequenced for a study of cytomegalovirus exposure and HLA in healthy donors. Looked up from germline, CDR1 is LNHDA and CDR2 is SQIVND (reference sequence). This CDR3 has 12 residues. V trimming: 3 bases; J trimming: 7 bases; junction bases outside the gene matches: 2. The sample holds a few counts of this clone. With 60 Vbeta and 13 Jbeta primers, the PCR was carried out. Libraries were prepared by immunoSEQ multiplex PCR; TCRdb keeps only in-frame clonotypes and omits some of them. The data contain some 100,000 clones, around 80% of them singletons.

The chain employs TRBV19 and TRBJ1-2; 7 nucleotides line up with TRBD1. Input material: PBMCs. The receptor was derived from a male donor in good health and CMV-seropositive. The CDR3, as DNA: TGTGCCAGTAGTATCAGGGGGGCTGGCTACACCTTC. Its translation is CASSIRGAGYTF. The whole variable domain, filled in from reference TRBV19 and TRBJ1-2, reads DGGITQSPKYLFRKEGQNVTLSCEQNLNHDAMYWYRQDPGQGLRLIYYSQIVNDFQKGDIAEGYSVSREKKESFPLTVTSAQKNPTAFYLCASSIRGAGYTFGSGTRLTVV.